This entry is about one T cell receptor beta chain. As yet, its antigen is unknown. CDR1 ENHRY and CDR2 SYGVKD come from the germline V gene. This CDR3 comprises 14 residues. V lost 6 bases, J lost 2 bases, and 13 bases lay in between. The data stem from a study of shared clonotypes between healthy human individuals. Study-wide findings and caveats: Collection of samples was limited to blood; tissue repertoires likely differ.

Caucasian adults living in Nashville, Tennessee, provided all samples. At a deep level, the assay was run. It was roughly 0.3 ug DNA, around 30,000 T cell genomes, that went into each replicate PCR of unsorted PBMC. The protocol was immunoSEQ multiplex PCR, while the TCRdb copy is restricted to in-frame clones and leaves out a portion. Seen here are roughly 490,000 clones, over 65% observed once, and the top ten hold 10% to 15%. Sequences were obtained from PBMCs. The clonotype was recovered from a woman in her forties in good health. Some clones in this sample may be carry-over from other donors' samples. V gene TRBV10-3 combines with J gene TRBJ1-1; D not resolved. The CDR3 DNA is TGTGCCATCAGCAGGCAGCAGTTTAACACTGAAGCTTTCTTT. Translating gives CAISRQQFNTEAFF.